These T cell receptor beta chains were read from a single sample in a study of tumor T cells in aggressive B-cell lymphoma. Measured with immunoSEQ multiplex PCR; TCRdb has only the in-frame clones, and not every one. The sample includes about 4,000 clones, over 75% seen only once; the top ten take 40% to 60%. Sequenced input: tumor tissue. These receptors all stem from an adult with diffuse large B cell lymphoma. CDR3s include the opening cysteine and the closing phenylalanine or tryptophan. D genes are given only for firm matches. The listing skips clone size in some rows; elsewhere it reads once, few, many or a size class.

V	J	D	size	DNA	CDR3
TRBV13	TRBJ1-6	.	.	TGTGCCAGCAGCTTAGAGGGGGATAATTCACCCCTCCACTTT	CASSLEGDNSPLHF
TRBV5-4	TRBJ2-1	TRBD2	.	TGTGCCAGCAGCCGGACTAGCGGGAGCTCCTACAATGAGCAGTTCTTC	CASSRTSGSSYNEQFF
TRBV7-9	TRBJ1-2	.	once	TGTGCCAGCAGCTTAGGAGCAGGCCGATATGGCTACACCTTC	CASSLGAGRYGYTF
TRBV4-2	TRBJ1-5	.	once	TGTGCCAGCAGCCAAAGCAGGGGTTTCAATCAGCCCCAGCATTTT	CASSQSRGFNQPQHF
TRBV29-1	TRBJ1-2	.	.	TGCAGCGTTGATTTCCGGGGTCACGGCTACACCTTC	CSVDFRGHGYTF
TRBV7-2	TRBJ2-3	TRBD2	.	TGTGCCAGCAGCTTTCAACACGGGAGGGGGGATACGCAGTATTTT	CASSFQHGRGDTQYF
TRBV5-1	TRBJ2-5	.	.	TGCGCCAGCAGCTTGGGTAGTGCGGAGGAGACCCAGTACTTC	CASSLGSAEETQYF
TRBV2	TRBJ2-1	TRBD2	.	TGTGCCAGCGGGGGGGACTCCTACAATGAGCAGTTCTTC	CASGGDSYNEQFF
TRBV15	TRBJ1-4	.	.	TGTGCCACCAGCAGAGAATCACGGGGTGTTTCGGAAAAACTGTTTTTT	CATSRESRGVSEKLFF
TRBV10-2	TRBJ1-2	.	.	TGCGCCAGCAGTGTGGAGGGACGGCCGTACACCTTC	CASSVEGRPYTF
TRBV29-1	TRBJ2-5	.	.	TGCAGCGTGTCAGAGGGCAGGGAGACCCAGTACTTC	CSVSEGRETQYF
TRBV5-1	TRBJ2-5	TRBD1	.	TGCGCCAGCAGCAGCAGGGGGCCCGAGACCCAGTACTTC	CASSSRGPETQYF
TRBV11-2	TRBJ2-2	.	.	TGTGCCAGCAGCTCTTTCCCGACAGCCGGGGAGCTGTTTTTT	CASSSFPTAGELFF
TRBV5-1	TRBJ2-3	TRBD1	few	TGCGCCAGCAGCTATGGACAGGCGACAGATACGCAGTATTTT	CASSYGQATDTQYF
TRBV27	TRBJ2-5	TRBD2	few	TGTGCCAGCGTTGCTAGCGGGAGGGCAGGGGAGACCCAGTACTTC	CASVASGRAGETQYF
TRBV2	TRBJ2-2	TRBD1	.	TGTGCCAGCAGTGGGACAGGGGACACCGGGGAGCTGTTTTTT	CASSGTGDTGELFF
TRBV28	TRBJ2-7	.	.	TGTGCCAGCAGTTTCTTGTACTACGAGCAGTACTTC	CASSFLYYEQYF
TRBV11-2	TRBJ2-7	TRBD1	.	TGTGCCAGCAGCCGAGTCCCGGGACAGGGGGCTTACGAGCAGTACTTC	CASSRVPGQGAYEQYF
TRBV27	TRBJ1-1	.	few	TGTGCCAGCAGCGTCGGAGGGGCTGGGGAAGCTTTCTTT	CASSVGGAGEAFF
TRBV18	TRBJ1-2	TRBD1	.	TGTGCCAGCTCACCACGGACAGGGATGGCCTATGGCTACACCTTC	CASSPRTGMAYGYTF
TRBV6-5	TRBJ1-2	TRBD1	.	TGTGCCAGCAGTTACGGGGACAGGGCCTATGGCTACACCTTC	CASSYGDRAYGYTF
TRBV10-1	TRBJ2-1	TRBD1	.	TGCGCCAGCTCCGAGGACAGGGACAATGAGCAGTTCTTC	CASSEDRDNEQFF
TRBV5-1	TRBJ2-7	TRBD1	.	TGCGCCAGCAGCTACGACAGGGGGCGTGAGCAGTACTTC	CASSYDRGREQYF
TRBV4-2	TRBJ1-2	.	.	TGTGCCAGCAGCCAAGGGGCTGACAACTATGGCTACACCTTC	CASSQGADNYGYTF
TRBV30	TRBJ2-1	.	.	TGTGCCTGGAGTTCGAATGAGGGGGTCTACAATGAGCAGTTCTTC	CAWSSNEGVYNEQFF
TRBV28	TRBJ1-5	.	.	TGTGCCAGCACCCAAGGACAGTACCAGCCCCAGCATTTT	CASTQGQYQPQHF
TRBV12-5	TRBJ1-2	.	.	TGTGCTAGTGGTTTGGTACCGGGGTCCCTTCTGTCTAACTATGGCTACACCTTC	CASGLVPGSLLSNYGYTF
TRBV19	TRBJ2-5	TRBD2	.	TGTGCCAGTAGTATAGGGGGGGGTTCGCAAGAGACCCAGTACTTC	CASSIGGGSQETQYF
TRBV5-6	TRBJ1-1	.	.	TGTGCCAGCAGCTTGGTCACGGACATGAACACTGAAGCTTTCTTT	CASSLVTDMNTEAFF